A selection of T cell receptor beta chains follows, all from one sample in a study of cytomegalovirus exposure and HLA in healthy donors. Profiled with immunoSEQ multiplex PCR; TCRdb holds only in-frame clones, not every one. Of some 160,000 clones detected, around 77% appear once; the ten largest clones hold 2.2%. The sample consisted of PBMCs. These receptors came from a man over 45 in good health and CMV-seropositive. Both conserved end residues are part of each CDR3. The D gene is left open where the match is weak. The size entry is marked missing in some rows and otherwise reads once, few, many or a size class.

TRBJ2-5 TRBV2 NA NA CASSPDTSETQYF TGTGCCAGCAGTCCGGACACGTCCGAGACCCAGTACTTC
TRBJ1-1 TRBV7-9 TRBD1 NA CASTRTGDTEAFF TGTGCCAGCACCCGGACAGGGGACACTGAAGCTTTCTTT
TRBJ1-5 TRBV27 NA once CASSFYNQPQHF TGTGCCAGCAGTTTTTACAATCAGCCCCAGCATTTT
TRBJ2-3 TRBV7-3 NA NA CASSARGQKGRKRADTQYF TGTGCCAGCAGCGCCCGCGGACAGAAGGGCAGGAAACGGGCAGATACGCAGTATTTT
TRBJ1-2 TRBV30 NA NA CAWSEGKGRQGYTF TGTGCCTGGAGTGAGGGAAAAGGGCGCCAGGGGTACACCTTC
TRBJ2-4 TRBV7-2 TRBD1 few CASSLYTPQGAGKNIQYF TGTGCCAGCAGCTTATATACGCCTCAGGGGGCAGGCAAAAACATTCAGTACTTC
TRBJ2-7 TRBV5-1 TRBD1 NA CASSLPGQPYEQYF TGCGCCAGCAGCTTGCCGGGACAGCCCTACGAGCAGTACTTC
TRBJ1-5 TRBV10-3 NA once CAISQEYSNQPQHF TGTGCCATCAGCCAGGAATATAGCAATCAGCCCCAGCATTTT
TRBJ2-2 TRBV6-5 NA NA CASSYPGTGELFF TGTGCCAGCAGTTACCCAGGGACCGGGGAGCTGTTTTTT
TRBJ1-6 TRBV5-5 NA once CASTQGRGSYNSPLHF TGTGCCAGCACCCAGGGGAGGGGCTCCTATAATTCACCCCTCCACTTT
TRBJ2-5 TRBV4-1 TRBD1 NA CASSQGAGGAETQYF TGCGCCAGCAGCCAAGGGGCAGGGGGCGCGGAGACCCAGTACTTC
TRBJ2-3 TRBV7-8 TRBD2 NA CASSLGLAGVGDTQYF TGTGCCAGCAGCTTAGGTTTGGCGGGGGTGGGAGATACGCAGTATTTT
TRBJ2-7 TRBV28 TRBD1 NA CASSSGGFYEQYF TGTGCCAGCAGTTCAGGGGGCTTCTACGAGCAGTACTTC
TRBJ2-5 TRBV28 TRBD1 once CASRHGNRGRETQYF TGTGCCAGCAGGCACGGAAACAGGGGGCGAGAGACCCAGTACTTC
TRBJ1-2 TRBV21-1 NA NA CASSKEDRVINYGYTF TGTGCCAGCAGCAAGGAGGATCGGGTAATTAACTATGGCTACACCTTC
TRBJ2-3 TRBV6-8 NA NA CASSYGESTDTQYF TGTGCCAGCAGTTACGGGGAGAGCACAGATACGCAGTATTTT
TRBJ2-7 TRBV5-1 TRBD2 NA CASREVYGGVYEQYF TGCGCCAGCAGGGAAGTGTACGGGGGGGTGTACGAGCAGTACTTC
TRBJ1-1 TRBV30 NA NA CAWTTGVNSDTEAFF TGTGCCTGGACGACAGGCGTCAACTCTGACACTGAAGCTTTCTTT
TRBJ2-7 TRBV5-1 NA NA CASSLENEQYF TGCGCCAGCAGCTTGGAGAACGAGCAGTACTTC
TRBJ2-4 TRBV7-2 NA NA CASSLGAAKNIQYF TGTGCCAGCAGCTTAGGCGCAGCCAAAAACATTCAGTACTTC
TRBJ1-1 TRBV29-1 NA NA CSVEQVNMNTEAFF TGCAGCGTTGAGCAGGTTAATATGAACACTGAAGCTTTCTTT
TRBJ2-6 TRBV6-5 NA few CASSYSRNPGANVLTF TGTGCCAGCAGTTACTCGAGGAATCCTGGGGCCAACGTCCTGACTTTC
TRBJ2-3 TRBV5-4 TRBD2 NA CASSFMRFSGGAGDTQYF TGTGCCAGCAGCTTCATGCGATTTAGCGGGGGGGCCGGAGATACGCAGTATTTT
TRBJ2-7 TRBV7-9 TRBD1 NA CASSSGQGSYEQYF TGTGCCAGCAGCTCTGGACAGGGCTCCTACGAGCAGTACTTC
TRBJ1-1 TRBV27 NA few CASSLNRNTEAFF TGTGCCAGCAGTTTAAATCGGAACACTGAAGCTTTCTTT
TRBJ2-5 TRBV28 TRBD1 NA CASSLRDRAPYF TGTGCCAGCAGTTTAAGGGACAGGGCCCCGTACTTC
TRBJ1-4 TRBV18 NA NA CASSKAGQATNEKLFF TGTGCCAGCTCAAAAGCAGGACAAGCAACTAATGAAAAACTGTTTTTT
TRBJ2-7 TRBV2 NA NA CASSSPREEPHEQYF TGTGCCAGCAGTAGCCCGAGGGAGGAACCCCACGAGCAGTACTTC
TRBJ2-5 TRBV5-1 NA NA CASSDQGNQETQYF TGCGCCAGCAGCGACCAGGGAAATCAAGAGACCCAGTACTTC
TRBJ1-1 TRBV28 TRBD1 NA CASSFPATKGAVYGTEAFF TGTGCCAGCAGTTTCCCGGCCACAAAGGGGGCTGTCTACGGCACTGAAGCTTTCTTT
TRBJ2-3 TRBV5-1 TRBD1 once CASSLSGTGDTDTQYF TGCGCCAGCAGCTTGTCCGGGACAGGGGACACAGATACGCAGTATTTT
TRBJ2-7 TRBV6-6 TRBD1 NA CASSYPRDRGYEQYF TGTGCCAGCAGTTACCCTAGGGACAGGGGCTACGAGCAGTACTTC
TRBJ2-3 TRBV11-3 TRBD2 NA CASSLGELAGTDTQYF TGTGCCAGCAGCTTAGGGGAGCTAGCGGGCACAGATACGCAGTATTTT
TRBJ2-1 TRBV5-5 NA few CASSSQVINEQFF TGTGCCAGCAGCTCACAGGTAATCAATGAGCAGTTCTTC
TRBJ2-2 TRBV4-2 NA NA CASSQDWNTGELFF TGTGCCAGCAGCCAAGACTGGAACACCGGGGAGCTGTTTTTT
TRBJ1-1 TRBV27 TRBD1 NA CASSLDRGPNTEAFF TGTGCCAGCAGTCTGGACAGGGGTCCGAACACTGAAGCTTTCTTT
TRBJ2-3 TRBV10-3 NA NA CAISADFTDTQYF TGTGCCATCAGCGCGGACTTCACCGATACGCAGTATTTT
TRBJ1-5 TRBV10-3 TRBD1 NA CAIRDRDQPQHF TGTGCCATCAGGGACAGGGATCAGCCCCAGCATTTT
TRBJ2-5 TRBV11-2 NA once CACATAQETQYF TGTGCCTGTGCGACAGCTCAAGAGACCCAGTACTTC
TRBJ1-2 TRBV7-9 NA few CASSLVSPVAFGYTF TGTGCCAGCAGCTTAGTCTCGCCAGTAGCCTTTGGCTACACCTTC
TRBJ2-2 TRBV10-3 NA NA CAISERGGTGELFF TGTGCCATCAGTGAACGGGGAGGCACCGGGGAGCTGTTTTTT
TRBJ1-1 TRBV4-3 TRBD1 NA CASSQDFGTGYMNTEAFF TGCGCCAGCAGCCAAGATTTCGGGACAGGCTACATGAACACTGAAGCTTTCTTT
TRBJ2-7 TRBV5-4 TRBD2 once CASSPGGGSSYEQYF TGTGCCAGCAGCCCGGGAGGGGGGTCCTCCTACGAGCAGTACTTC
TRBJ1-6 TRBV7-9 NA NA CASSLETGENSPLHF TGTGCCAGCAGCTTAGAAACAGGAGAAAATTCACCCCTCCACTTT
TRBJ2-1 TRBV11-2 TRBD2 few CASSPGGGPYNEQFF TGTGCCAGCAGCCCCGGGGGGGGCCCCTACAATGAGCAGTTCTTC
TRBJ2-1 TRBV6-1 TRBD2 NA CAVFQRGAQNEQFF TGTGCTGTATTTCAGCGGGGGGCCCAAAATGAGCAGTTCTTC
TRBJ1-5 TRBV6-1 NA NA CASRVTGNQPQHF TGTGCCAGCAGGGTGACAGGTAATCAGCCCCAGCATTTT
TRBJ1-6 TRBV11-2 NA NA CASSLEPGDNSPLHF TGTGCCAGCAGCTTGGAGCCAGGGGATAATTCACCCCTCCACTTT
TRBJ2-2 TRBV11-2 NA NA CASSLERVSGELFF TGTGCCAGCAGCTTAGAAAGAGTTTCCGGGGAGCTGTTTTTT
TRBJ2-3 TRBV6-5 NA NA CASSSPGDTQYF TGTGCCAGCAGTTCCCCCGGGGATACGCAGTATTTT
TRBJ2-3 TRBV15 NA NA CATSVISGRGLSTDTQYF TGTGCCACCAGTGTGATATCGGGCAGGGGTTTAAGCACAGATACGCAGTATTTT
TRBJ2-7 TRBV19 NA NA CASSMFAGRGSSSYEQYF TGTGCCAGTAGTATGTTCGCAGGCCGAGGGTCCTCATCCTACGAGCAGTACTTC
TRBJ2-1 TRBV11-3 TRBD2 NA CASSPRLAGAYNEQFF TGTGCCAGCAGCCCCCGACTAGCGGGGGCGTACAATGAGCAGTTCTTC
TRBJ2-3 TRBV5-1 NA NA CASSFSPSRTDTQYF TGCGCCAGCAGCTTTTCGCCTAGCCGCACAGATACGCAGTATTTT
TRBJ2-1 TRBV7-7 TRBD2 NA CASSSGLAGDDNEQFF TGTGCTAGCAGCTCTGGACTAGCGGGGGACGACAATGAGCAGTTCTTC
TRBJ1-2 TRBV5-3 NA NA CARSEEGQGYGYTF TGTGCCAGAAGCGAGGAGGGGCAGGGCTATGGCTACACCTTC
TRBJ1-2 TRBV21-1 NA NA CASRAERNYGYTF TGTGCCAGCAGAGCAGAGAGGAACTATGGCTACACCTTC
TRBJ2-3 TRBV29-1 NA few CSVTDGGTSTDTQYF TGCAGCGTTACCGATGGAGGGACTAGCACAGATACGCAGTATTTT
TRBJ2-3 TRBV27 NA NA CASSLGGWTDTQYF TGTGCCAGCAGTTTAGGGGGGTGGACAGATACGCAGTATTTT